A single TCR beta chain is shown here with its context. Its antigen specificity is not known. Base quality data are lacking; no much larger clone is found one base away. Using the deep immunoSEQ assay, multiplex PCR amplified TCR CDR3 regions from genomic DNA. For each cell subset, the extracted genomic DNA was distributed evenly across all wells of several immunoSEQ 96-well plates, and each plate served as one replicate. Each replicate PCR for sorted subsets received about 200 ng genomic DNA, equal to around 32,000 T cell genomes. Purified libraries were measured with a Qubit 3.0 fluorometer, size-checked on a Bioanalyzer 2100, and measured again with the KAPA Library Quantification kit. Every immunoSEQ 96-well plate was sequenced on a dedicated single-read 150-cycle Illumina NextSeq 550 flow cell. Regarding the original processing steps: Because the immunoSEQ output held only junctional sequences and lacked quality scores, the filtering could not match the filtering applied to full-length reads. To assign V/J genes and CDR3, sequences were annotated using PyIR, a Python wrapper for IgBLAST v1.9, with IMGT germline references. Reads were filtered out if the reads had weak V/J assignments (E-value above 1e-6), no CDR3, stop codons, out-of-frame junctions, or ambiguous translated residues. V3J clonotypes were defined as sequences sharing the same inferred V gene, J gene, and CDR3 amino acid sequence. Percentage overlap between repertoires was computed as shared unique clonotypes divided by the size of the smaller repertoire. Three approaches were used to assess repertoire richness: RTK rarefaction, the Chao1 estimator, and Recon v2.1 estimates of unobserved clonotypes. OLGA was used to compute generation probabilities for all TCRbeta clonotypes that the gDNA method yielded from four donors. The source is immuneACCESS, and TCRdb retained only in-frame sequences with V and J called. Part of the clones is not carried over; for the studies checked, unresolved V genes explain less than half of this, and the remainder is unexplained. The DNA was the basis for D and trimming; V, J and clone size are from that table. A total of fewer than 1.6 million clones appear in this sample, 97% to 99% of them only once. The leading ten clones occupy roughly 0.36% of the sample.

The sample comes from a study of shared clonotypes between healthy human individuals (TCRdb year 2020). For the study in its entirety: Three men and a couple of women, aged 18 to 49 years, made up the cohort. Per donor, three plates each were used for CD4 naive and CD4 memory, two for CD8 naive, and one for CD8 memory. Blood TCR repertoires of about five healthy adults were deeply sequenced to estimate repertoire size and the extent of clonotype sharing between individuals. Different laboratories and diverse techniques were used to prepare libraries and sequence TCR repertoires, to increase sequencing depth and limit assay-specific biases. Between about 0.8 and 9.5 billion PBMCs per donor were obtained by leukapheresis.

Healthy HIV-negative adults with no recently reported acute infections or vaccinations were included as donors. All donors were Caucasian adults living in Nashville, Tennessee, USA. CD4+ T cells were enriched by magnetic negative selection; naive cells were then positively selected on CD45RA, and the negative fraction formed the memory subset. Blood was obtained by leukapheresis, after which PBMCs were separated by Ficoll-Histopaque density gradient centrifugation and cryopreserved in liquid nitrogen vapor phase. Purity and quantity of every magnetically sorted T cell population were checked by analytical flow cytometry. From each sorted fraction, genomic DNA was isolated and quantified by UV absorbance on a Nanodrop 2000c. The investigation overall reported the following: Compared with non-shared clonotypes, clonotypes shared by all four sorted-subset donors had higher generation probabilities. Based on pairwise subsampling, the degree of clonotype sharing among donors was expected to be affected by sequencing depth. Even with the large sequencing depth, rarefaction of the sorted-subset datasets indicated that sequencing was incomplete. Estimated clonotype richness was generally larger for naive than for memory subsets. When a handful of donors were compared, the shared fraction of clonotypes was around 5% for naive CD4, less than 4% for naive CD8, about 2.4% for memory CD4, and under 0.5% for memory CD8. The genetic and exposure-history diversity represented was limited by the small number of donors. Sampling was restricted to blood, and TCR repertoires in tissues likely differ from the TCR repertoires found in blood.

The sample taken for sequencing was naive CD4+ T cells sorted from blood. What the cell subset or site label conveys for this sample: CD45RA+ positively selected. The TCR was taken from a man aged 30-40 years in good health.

The bases are TGCGCCATTCGTCACGAGCAGTACTTC. Its coded protein is CAIRHEQYF. Here the chain combines TRBV4-3 and TRBJ2-7, with no confidently assigned D gene. The germline V gene supplies CDR1 LGHNA and CDR2 YSLEER. The CDR3 runs 9 residues from the cysteine to the phenylalanine. Only the CDR3 part of the read is kept: 27 bases, read in frame from the first base. Trimming takes 10 bases from V and 5 bases from J, and the germline ends sit 6 bases apart.